This TCR beta chain was identified during a study of T cell changes during pregnancy in multiple sclerosis. Per germline, CDR1 SGHRS and CDR2 YFSETQ. The germline V and J ends were trimmed by 5 bases and 2 bases, with 12 bases remaining between them. The CDR3 is made up of 14 amino acids. Repertoires were generated with immunoSEQ multiplex PCR, while TCRdb's copy carries only in-frame clones and drops some. The sample consists of roughly 100,000 clones, 85% to 95% of them appearing once. The sample consisted of peripheral blood, taken after pregnancy. This chain joins TRBV5-1 and TRBJ2-3; D may be TRBD2 (6 bases). This clonotype was sampled from a female donor with multiple sclerosis, enrolled in a pregnancy study. The CDR3 DNA reads as TGCGCCAGCAGACCCGGGACTGCCACAGATACGCAGTATTTT. Translating gives CASRPGTATDTQYF.